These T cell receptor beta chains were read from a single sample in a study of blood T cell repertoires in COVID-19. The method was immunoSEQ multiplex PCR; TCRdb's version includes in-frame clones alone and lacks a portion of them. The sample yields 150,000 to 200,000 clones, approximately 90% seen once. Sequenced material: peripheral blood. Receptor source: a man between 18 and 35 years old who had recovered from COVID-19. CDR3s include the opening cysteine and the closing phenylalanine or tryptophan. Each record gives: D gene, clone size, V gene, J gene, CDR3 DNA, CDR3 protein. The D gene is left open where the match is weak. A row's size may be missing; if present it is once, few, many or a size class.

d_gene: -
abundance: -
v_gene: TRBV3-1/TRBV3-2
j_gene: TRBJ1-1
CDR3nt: TGTGCCAGCAGCCAAGGAAACTTAGAAGCTTTCTTT
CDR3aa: CASSQGNLEAFF

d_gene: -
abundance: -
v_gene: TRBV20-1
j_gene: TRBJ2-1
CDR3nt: TGCAGTGCTTTATACAATGAGCAGTTCTTC
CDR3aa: CSALYNEQFF

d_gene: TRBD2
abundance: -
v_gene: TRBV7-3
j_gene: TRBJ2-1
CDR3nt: TGTGCCAGCAGCTTAGGACTAGCGTACAATGAGCAGTTCTTC
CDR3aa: CASSLGLAYNEQFF

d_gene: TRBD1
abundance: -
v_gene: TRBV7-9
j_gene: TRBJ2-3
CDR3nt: TGTGCCAGCAGCCCCGGGACAGGGGCAGGTAGCACAGATACGCAGTATTTT
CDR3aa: CASSPGTGAGSTDTQYF

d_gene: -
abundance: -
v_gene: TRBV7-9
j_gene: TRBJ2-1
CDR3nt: TGTGCCAGCAGCGTGGAGGGGTCCTCCTACAATGAGCAGTTCTTC
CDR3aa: CASSVEGSSYNEQFF

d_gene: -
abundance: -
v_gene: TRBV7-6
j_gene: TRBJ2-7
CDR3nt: TGTGCCAGCAGCTCACAGGGTGCGGTCTCCTACGAGCAGTACTTC
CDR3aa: CASSSQGAVSYEQYF

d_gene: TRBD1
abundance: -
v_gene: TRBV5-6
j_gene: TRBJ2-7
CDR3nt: TGTGCCAGCAGCTTGGGGGCCAGGGGGCCTATACGGGGCGAGCAGTACTTC
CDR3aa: CASSLGARGPIRGEQYF

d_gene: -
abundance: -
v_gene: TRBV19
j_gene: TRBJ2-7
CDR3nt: TGTGCCAGTAGTCTTCACTCCACCAGACAGGAGGGAGGGTGGCCTGTCTCCTACGAGCAGTACTTC
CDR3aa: CASSLHSTRQEGGWPVSYEQYF

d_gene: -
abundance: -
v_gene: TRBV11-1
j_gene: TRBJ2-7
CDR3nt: TGTGCCAGCAGCTTAGCGGGGCAGGACAACTACGAGCAGTACTTC
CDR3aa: CASSLAGQDNYEQYF

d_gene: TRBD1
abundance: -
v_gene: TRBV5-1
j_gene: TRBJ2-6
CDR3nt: TGCGCCAGCAGCGCGAGACAGGGGGTAAGCTCTGGGGCCAACGTCCTGACTTTC
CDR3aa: CASSARQGVSSGANVLTF

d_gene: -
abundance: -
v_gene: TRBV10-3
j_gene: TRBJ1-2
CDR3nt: TGTGCCATCACTGAGGACACTCATTCGTTTGGCTACACCTTC
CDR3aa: CAITEDTHSFGYTF

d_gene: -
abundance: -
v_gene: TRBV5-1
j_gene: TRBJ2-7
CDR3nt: TGCGCCAGCAGCTTGCTAGGCGGATCCTACGAGCAGTACTTC
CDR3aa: CASSLLGGSYEQYF

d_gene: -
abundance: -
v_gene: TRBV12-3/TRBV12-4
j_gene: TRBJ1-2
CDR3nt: TGTGCCAGCAGCAAGACAGACCTCTATGGCTACACCTTC
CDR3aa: CASSKTDLYGYTF

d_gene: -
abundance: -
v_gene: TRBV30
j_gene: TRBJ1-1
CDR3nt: TGTGCCTGGAGCCTCCTTATGAACACTGAAGCTTTCTTT
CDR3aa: CAWSLLMNTEAFF

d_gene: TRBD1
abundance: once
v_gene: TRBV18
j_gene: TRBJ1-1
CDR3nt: TGTGCCAGCTCACGACAGGGGGACACTGAAGCTTTCTTT
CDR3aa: CASSRQGDTEAFF

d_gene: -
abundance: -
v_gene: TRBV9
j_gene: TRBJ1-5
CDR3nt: TGTGCCAGCAGCGTAGGGGCAGGGGATCAGCCCCAGCATTTT
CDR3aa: CASSVGAGDQPQHF

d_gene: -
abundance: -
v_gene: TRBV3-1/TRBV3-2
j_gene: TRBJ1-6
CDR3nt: TGTGCCAGCAGCCAGGGGGCGGATGATTCACCCCTCCACTTT
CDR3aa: CASSQGADDSPLHF

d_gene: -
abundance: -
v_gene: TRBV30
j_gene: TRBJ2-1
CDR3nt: TGTGCCTGGAGTGAACTAGACTGGCCTACTGAGCAGTTCTTC
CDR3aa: CAWSELDWPTEQFF

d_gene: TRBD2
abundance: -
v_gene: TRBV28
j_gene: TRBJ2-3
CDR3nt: TGTGCCAGCAGTTTGACGGGAGCGGGAACAGATACGCAGTATTTT
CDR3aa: CASSLTGAGTDTQYF

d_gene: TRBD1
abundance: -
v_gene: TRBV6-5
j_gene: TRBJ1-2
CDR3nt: TGTGCCAGAGGGACAGGAGGCAATGGCTACACCTTC
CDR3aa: CARGTGGNGYTF

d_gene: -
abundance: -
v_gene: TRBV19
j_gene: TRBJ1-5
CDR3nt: TGTGCCAGTAGTATTGGAGGCCATAGCAATCAGCCCCAGCATTTT
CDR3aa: CASSIGGHSNQPQHF

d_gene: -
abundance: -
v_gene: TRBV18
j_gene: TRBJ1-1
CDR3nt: TGTGCCAGCTCACCACAGCACGGTCAAGTGAACACTGAAGCTTTCTTT
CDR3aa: CASSPQHGQVNTEAFF

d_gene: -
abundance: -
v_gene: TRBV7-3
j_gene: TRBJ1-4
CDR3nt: TGTGCCAGCAGCTTAAGCGGGGCGTTCCATGAAAAACTGTTTTTT
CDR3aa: CASSLSGAFHEKLFF

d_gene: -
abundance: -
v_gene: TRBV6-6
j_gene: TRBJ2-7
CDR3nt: TGTGCCAGCAGTTTTAGCGGCAATGCCTACGAGCAGTACTTC
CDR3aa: CASSFSGNAYEQYF

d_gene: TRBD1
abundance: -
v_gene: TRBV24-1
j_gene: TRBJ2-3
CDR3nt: TGTGCCTCGGGACAGGGGGTTGATACGCAGTATTTT
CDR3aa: CASGQGVDTQYF

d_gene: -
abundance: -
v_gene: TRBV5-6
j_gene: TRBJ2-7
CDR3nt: TGTGCCAGCAGCCCGAGGGTCGGCGAGCAGTACTTC
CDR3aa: CASSPRVGEQYF

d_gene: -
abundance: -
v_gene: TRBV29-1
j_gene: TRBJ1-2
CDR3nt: TGCAGCGTCGCGATAAGAGCGAACTATGGCTACACCTTC
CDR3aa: CSVAIRANYGYTF

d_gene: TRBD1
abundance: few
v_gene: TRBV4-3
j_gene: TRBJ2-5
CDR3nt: TGCGCCAGCAGCCAAGATCGGGTACAGGGGGCGCGAGAGACCCAGTACTTC
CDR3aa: CASSQDRVQGARETQYF

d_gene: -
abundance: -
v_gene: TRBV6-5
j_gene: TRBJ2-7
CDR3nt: TGTGCCAGCGAGGCATACCCCTCCTACGAGCAGTACTTC
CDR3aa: CASEAYPSYEQYF

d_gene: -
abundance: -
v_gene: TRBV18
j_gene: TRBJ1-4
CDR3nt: TGTGCCAGCACCATCACAGGGTTAAGTGAAAAACTGTTTTTT
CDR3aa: CASTITGLSEKLFF

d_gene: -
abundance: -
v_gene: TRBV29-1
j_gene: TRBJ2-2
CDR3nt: TGCAGCGTTGACGGAGACACCGGGGAGCTGTTTTTT
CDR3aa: CSVDGDTGELFF

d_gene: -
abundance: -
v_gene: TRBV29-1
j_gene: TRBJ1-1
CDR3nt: TGCAGCGTTAGGGGTTACGAAGCTTTCTTT
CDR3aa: CSVRGYEAFF

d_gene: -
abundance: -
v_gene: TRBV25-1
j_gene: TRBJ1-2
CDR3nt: TGTGCCAGCAGTCAGGTAACTGGGGGCGATGGCTACACCTTC
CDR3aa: CASSQVTGGDGYTF